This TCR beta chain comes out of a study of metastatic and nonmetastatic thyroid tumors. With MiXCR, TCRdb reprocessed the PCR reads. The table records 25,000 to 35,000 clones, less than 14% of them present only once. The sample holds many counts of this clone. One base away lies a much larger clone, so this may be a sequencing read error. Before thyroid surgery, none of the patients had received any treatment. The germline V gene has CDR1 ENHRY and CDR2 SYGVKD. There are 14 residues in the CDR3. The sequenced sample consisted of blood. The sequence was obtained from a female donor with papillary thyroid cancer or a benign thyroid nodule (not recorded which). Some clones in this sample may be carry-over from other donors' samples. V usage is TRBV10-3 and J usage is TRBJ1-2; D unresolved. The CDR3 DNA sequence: TGTGCCATCAGTGAGTCAGTGGGAGTCTATGGCTGCACCTTC. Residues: CAISESVGVYGCTF.